The T cell receptor (beta chain) under discussion was sequenced for a study of T cell repertoires in cytomegalovirus infection. Study context: Alongside well-studied HLA-B-restricted CMV epitopes, recently identified HLA-C-restricted CMV epitopes were also used. Shared public TCR beta signatures pointed to both CMV infection and a matching HLA type. Study results and limitations: In two of eight donors, the top clonotype was HLA-C-restricted CMV-specific. Carriers of CMV plus the relevant HLA were identified by cumulative public TCR beta family frequency.

V lost 8 bases and J lost 6; bases outside the gene matches: 4. Germline V CDR1 and CDR2: ENHRY, SYGVKD. This CDR3 region has 13 residues. One entry per CDR3 protein, called by TCRdb with MiXCR from the reads. Of roughly 570,000 distinct CDR3 sequences listed, roughly 43% are singletons. A note on this clonotype: Its antigen is still unknown.

This clonotype was sampled from a human donor in good health (CMV status not recorded). Some clones in this sample may be carry-over from other donors' samples. The sequences come from cultured PBMCs, collected from culture after CMV antigen stimulation. The genes are TRBV10-3 and TRBJ1-5, with 10 bases matching TRBD1. CDR3 loop: CAIRDRGTQPQHF. The CDR3 bases are TGTGCCATCCGGGACAGGGGTACTCAGCCCCAGCATTTT.